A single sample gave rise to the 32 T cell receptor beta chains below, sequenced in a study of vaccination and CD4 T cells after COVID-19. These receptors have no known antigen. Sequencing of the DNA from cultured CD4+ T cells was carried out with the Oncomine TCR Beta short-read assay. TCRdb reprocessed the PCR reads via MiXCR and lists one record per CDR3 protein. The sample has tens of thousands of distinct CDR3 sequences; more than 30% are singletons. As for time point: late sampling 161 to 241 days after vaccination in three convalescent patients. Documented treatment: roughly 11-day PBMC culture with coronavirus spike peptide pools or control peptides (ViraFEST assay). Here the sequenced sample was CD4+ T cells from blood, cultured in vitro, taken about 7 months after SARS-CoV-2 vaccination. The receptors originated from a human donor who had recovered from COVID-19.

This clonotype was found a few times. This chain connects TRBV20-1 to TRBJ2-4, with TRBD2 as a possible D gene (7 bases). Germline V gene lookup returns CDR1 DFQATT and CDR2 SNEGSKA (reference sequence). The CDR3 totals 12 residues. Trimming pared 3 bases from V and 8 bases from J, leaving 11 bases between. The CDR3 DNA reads TGCAGTGCTAGGGAGGGGGGGGACATTCAGTACTTC. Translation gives CSAREGGDIQYF.

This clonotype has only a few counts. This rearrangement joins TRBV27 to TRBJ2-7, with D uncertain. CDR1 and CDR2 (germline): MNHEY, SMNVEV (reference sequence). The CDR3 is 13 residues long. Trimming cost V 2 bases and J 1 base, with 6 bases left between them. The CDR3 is CASSLRRSYEQYF. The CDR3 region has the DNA TGTGCCAGCAGTTTACGCCGTTCCTACGAGCAGTACTTC.

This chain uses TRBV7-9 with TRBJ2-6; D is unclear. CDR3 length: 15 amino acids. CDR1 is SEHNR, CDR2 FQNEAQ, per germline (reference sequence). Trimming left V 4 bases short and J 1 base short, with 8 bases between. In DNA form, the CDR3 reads TGTGCCAGCAGCTCCATCTTTTCTGGGGCCAACGTCCTGACTTTC. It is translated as CASSSIFSGANVLTF.

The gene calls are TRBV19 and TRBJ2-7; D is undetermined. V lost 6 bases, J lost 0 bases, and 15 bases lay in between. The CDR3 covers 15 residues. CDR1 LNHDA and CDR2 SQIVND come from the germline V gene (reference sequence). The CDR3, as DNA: TGTGCCAGTAGCTCCTACTTCAGGAGCTCCTACGAGCAGTACTTC. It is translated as CASSSYFRSSYEQYF.

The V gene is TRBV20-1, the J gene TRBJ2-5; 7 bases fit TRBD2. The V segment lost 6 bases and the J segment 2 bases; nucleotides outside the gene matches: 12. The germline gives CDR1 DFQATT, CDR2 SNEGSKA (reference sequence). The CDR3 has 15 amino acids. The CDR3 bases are TGCAGTGCAATCCTTGGAGCGGGGATACAAGAGACCCAGTACTTC. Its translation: CSAILGAGIQETQYF.

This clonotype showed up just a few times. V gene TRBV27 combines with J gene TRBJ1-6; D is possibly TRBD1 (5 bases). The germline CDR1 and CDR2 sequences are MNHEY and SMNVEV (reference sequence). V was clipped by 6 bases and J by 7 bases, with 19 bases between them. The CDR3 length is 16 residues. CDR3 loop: CASSRSSAGNNSPLHF. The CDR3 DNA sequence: TGTGCCAGCAGCCGGTCGTCGGCAGGGAACAATTCACCCCTCCACTTT.

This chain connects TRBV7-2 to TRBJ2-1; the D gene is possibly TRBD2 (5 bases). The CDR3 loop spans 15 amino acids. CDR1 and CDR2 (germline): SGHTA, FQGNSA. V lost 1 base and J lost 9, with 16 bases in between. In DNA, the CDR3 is TGTGCCAGCAGCTTAGACAGACCTCAAAGCGGTGAGCAGTTCTTC. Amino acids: CASSLDRPQSGEQFF.

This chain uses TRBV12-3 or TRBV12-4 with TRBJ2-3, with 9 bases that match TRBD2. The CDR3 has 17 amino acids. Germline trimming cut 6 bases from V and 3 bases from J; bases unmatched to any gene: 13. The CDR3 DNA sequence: TGTGCCAGCAGGTTCAAGGCCTTTAGCGGGAGTACAGATACGCAGTATTTT. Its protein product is CASRFKAFSGSTDTQYF.

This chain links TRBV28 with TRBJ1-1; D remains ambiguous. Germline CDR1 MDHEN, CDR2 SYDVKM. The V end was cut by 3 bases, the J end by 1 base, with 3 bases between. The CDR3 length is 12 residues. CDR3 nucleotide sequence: TGTGCCAGCAGTTTCTGGAACACTGAAGCTTTCTTT. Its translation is CASSFWNTEAFF.

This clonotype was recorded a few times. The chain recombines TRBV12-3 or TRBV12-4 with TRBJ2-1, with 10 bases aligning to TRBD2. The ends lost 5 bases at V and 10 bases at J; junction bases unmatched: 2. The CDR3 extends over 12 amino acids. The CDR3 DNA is TGTGCCAGCAGTGATAGCGGGAGGGAGCAGTTCTTC. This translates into CASSDSGREQFF.

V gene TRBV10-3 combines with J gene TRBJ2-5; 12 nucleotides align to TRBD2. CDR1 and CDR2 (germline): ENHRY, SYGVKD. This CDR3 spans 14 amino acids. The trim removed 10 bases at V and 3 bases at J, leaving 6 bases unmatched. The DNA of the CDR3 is TGTGCCACCCAGTCTAGCGGGGGGGAAGAGACCCAGTACTTC. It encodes CATQSSGGEETQYF.

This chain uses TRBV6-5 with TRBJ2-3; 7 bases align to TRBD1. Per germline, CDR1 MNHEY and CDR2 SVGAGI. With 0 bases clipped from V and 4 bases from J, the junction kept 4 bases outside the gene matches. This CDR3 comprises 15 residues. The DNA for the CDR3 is TGTGCCAGCAGTTACTCGAGGCAGGGGGCAGATACGCAGTATTTT. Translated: CASSYSRQGADTQYF.

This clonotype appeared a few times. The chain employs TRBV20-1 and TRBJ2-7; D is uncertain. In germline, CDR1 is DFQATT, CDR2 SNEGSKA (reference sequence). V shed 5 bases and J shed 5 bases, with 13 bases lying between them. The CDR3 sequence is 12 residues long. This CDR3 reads CSALGGSHEQYF. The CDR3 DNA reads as TGCAGTGCTCTAGGTGGTTCCCACGAGCAGTACTTC.

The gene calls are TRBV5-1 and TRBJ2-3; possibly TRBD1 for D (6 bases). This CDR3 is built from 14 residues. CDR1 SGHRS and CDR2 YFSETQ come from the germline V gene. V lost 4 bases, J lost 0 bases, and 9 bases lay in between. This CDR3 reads CASSPGQSTDTQYF. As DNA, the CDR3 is TGCGCCAGCAGCCCCGGACAGAGCACAGATACGCAGTATTTT. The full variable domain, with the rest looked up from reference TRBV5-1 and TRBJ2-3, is KAGVTQTPRYLIKTRGQQVTLSCSPISGHRSVSWYQQTPGQGLQFLFEYFSETQRNKGNFPGRFSGRQFSNSRSEMNVSTLELGDSALYLCASSPGQSTDTQYFGPGTRLTVL.

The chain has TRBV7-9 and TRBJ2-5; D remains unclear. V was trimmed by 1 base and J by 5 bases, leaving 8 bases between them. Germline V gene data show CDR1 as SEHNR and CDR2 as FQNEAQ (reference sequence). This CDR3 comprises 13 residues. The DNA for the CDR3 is TGTGCCAGCAGCTTAGTAATAGGCGAGACCCAGTACTTC. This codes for CASSLVIGETQYF.

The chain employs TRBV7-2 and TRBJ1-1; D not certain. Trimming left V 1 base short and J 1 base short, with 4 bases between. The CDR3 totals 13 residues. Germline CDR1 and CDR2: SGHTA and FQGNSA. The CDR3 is CASSLGANTEAFF. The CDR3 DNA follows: TGTGCCAGCAGCTTAGGGGCGAACACTGAAGCTTTCTTT.

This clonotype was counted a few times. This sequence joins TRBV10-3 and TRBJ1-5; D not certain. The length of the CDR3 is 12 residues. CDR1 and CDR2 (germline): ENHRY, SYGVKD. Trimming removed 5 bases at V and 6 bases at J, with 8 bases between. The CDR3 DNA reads TGTGCCATCAGTTCCCCGGGTCAGCCCCAGCATTTT. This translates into CAISSPGQPQHF.

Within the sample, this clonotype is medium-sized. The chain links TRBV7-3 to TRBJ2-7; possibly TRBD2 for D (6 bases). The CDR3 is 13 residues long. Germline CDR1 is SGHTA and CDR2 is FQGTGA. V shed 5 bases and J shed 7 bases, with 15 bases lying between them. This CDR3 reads CASSPNWGREQYF. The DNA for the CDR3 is TGTGCCAGCAGCCCTAACTGGGGGAGGGAGCAGTACTTC.

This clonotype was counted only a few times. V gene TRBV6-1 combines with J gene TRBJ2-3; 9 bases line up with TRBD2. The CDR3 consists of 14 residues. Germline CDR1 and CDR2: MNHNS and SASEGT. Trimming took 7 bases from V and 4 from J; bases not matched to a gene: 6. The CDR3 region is CASTQREASDTQYF. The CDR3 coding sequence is TGTGCCAGCACCCAGCGGGAGGCCTCAGATACGCAGTATTTT.

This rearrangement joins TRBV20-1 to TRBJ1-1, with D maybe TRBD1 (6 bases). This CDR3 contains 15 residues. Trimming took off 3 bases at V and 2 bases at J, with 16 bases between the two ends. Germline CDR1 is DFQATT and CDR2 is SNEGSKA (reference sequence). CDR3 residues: CSASLAGVSNTEAFF. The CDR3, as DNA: TGCAGTGCTAGTTTGGCAGGGGTTAGTAACACTGAAGCTTTCTTT.

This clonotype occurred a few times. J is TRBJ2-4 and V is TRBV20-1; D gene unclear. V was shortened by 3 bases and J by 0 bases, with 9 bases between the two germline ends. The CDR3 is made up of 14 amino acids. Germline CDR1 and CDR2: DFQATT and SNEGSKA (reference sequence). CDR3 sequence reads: CSASDILAKNIQYF. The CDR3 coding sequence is TGCAGTGCTAGTGACATCTTAGCCAAAAACATTCAGTACTTC.

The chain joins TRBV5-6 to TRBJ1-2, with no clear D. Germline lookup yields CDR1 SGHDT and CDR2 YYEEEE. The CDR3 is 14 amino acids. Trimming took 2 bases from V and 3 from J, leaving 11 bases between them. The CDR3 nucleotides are TGTGCCAGCAGCTTCTTGGGGAGAGACTATGGCTACACCTTC. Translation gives CASSFLGRDYGYTF.

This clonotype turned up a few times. Here the CDR3 DNA reads TGTGCAGGGACTAGCGGGGGAGAGCAGTTCTTC. Residues: CAGTSGGEQFF. The chain joins TRBV2 to TRBJ2-1; 14 nucleotides line up with TRBD2. Looked up from germline, CDR1 is SNHLY and CDR2 is FYNNEI. The CDR3 sequence is 11 residues long. The full variable domain, rest sourced from reference TRBV2 and TRBJ2-1, is EPEVTQTPSHQVTQMGQEVILRCVPISNHLYFYWYRQILGQKVEFLVSFYNNEISEKSEIFDDQFSVERPDGSNFTLKIRSTKLEDSAMYFCAGTSGGEQFFGPGTRLTVL.

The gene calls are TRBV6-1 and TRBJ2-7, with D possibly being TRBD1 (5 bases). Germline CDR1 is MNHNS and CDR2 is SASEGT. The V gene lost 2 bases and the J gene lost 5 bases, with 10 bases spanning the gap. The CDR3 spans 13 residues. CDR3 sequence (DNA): TGTGCCAGCAGTGAATCGACAGAGGACGAGCAGTACTTC. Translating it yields CASSESTEDEQYF.

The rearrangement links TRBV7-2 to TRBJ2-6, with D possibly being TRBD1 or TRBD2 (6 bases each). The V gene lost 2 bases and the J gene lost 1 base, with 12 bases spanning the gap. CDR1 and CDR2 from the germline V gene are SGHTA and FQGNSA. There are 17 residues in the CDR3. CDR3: CASSLRGGNSGANVLTF. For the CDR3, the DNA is TGTGCCAGCAGCTTAAGAGGGGGGAATTCTGGGGCCAACGTCCTGACTTTC. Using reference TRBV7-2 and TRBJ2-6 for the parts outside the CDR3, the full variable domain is GAGVSQSPSNKVTEKGKDVELRCDPISGHTALYWYRQSLGQGLEFLIYFQGNSAPDKSGLPSDRFSAERTGGSVSTLTIQRTQQEDSAVYLCASSLRGGNSGANVLTFGAGSRLTVL.

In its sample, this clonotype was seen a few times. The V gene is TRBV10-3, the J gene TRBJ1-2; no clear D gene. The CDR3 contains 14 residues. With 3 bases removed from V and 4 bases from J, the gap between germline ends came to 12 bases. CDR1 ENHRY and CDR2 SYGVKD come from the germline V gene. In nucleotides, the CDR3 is TGTGCCATCAGTGATGGCGCTTTTGGCTATGGCTACACCTTC. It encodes CAISDGAFGYGYTF.

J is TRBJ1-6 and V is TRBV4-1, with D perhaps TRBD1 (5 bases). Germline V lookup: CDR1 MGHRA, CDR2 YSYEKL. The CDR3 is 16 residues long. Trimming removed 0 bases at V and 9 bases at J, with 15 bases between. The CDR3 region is CASSQDGLLRGSPLHF. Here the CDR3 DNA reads TGCGCCAGCAGCCAAGATGGATTACTAAGGGGTTCACCCCTCCACTTT.

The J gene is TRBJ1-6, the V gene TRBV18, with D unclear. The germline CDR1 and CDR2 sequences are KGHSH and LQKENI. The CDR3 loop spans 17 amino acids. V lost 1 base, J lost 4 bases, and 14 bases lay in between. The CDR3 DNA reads TGTGCCAGCTCACCACAGGTTAGCGGCCGGTATAATTCACCCCTCCACTTT. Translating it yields CASSPQVSGRYNSPLHF.

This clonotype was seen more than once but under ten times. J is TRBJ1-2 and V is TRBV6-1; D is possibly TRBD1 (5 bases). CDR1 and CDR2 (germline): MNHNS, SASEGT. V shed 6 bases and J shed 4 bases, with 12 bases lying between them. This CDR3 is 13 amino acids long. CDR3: CASRIDRGYGYTF. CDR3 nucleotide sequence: TGTGCCAGCAGGATCGACAGAGGCTATGGCTACACCTTC.

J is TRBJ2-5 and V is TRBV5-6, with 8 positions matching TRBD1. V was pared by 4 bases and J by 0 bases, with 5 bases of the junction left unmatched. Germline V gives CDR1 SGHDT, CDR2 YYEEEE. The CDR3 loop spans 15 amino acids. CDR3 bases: TGTGCCAGCAGCGAGAACAGGGGGGACCAAGAGACCCAGTACTTC. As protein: CASSENRGDQETQYF.

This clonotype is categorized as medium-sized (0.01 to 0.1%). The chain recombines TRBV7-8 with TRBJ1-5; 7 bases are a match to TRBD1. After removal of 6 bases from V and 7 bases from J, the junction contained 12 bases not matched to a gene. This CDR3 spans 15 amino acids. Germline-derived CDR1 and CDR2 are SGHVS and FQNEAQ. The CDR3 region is CASSLTRDRWQPQHF. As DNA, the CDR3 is TGTGCCAGCAGTTTGACACGGGACAGATGGCAGCCCCAGCATTTT.

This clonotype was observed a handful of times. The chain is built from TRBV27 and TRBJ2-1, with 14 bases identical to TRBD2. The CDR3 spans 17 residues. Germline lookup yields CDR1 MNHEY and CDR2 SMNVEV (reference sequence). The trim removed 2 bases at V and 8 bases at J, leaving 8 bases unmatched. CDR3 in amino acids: CASSLRRLAGGPDEQFF. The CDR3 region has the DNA TGTGCCAGCAGTTTACGCCGACTAGCGGGAGGGCCTGATGAGCAGTTCTTC.